This T cell receptor (beta chain) was recovered during a study of beta chain features in type 1 diabetes. General study results and limits: The naive, central memory and Treg TCRB repertoires looked more alike in patients than they did in healthy donors.

cDNA synthesis used the whole RNA isolate, giving expressed TCRB sequences. Using immunoSEQ multiplex PCR, the repertoire was profiled, and TCRdb retains in-frame clones only, with some absent. In the table there are more than 85,000 clones, about 40% of which are singletons. Each sorted fraction was over 95% pure. Worth noting for this clone: The antigen is undetermined.

The germline gives CDR1 LNHDA, CDR2 SQIVND (reference sequence). The CDR3 loop spans 14 amino acids. V was cut by 6 bases and J by 3 bases, with 13 bases left in between. The TCR originated in a woman aged 18-29 years in good health. V usage is TRBV19 and J usage is TRBJ2-3; D might be TRBD2 (5 bases). Sequenced: stem cell memory CD4+ T cells from blood. The DNA for the CDR3 is TGTGCCAGTAGGAGCGGTTCCTCGACAGATACGCAGTATTTT. Protein: CASRSGSSTDTQYF.